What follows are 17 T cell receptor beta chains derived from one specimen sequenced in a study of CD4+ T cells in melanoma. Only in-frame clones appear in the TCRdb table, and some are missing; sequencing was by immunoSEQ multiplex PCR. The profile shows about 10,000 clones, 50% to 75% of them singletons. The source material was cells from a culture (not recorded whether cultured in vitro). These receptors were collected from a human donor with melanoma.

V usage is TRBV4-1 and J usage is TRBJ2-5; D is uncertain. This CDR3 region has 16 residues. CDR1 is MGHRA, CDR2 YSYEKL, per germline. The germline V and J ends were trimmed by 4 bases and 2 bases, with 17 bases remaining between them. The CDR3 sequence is CASSPLLRRSQETQYF. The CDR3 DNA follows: TGCGCCAGCAGCCCCCTCTTGCGGCGATCTCAAGAGACCCAGTACTTC.

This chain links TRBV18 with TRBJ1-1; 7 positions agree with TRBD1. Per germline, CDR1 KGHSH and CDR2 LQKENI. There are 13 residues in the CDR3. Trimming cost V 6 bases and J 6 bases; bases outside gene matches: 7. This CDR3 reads CASSSDRPPEAFF. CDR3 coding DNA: TGTGCCAGCTCTTCGGACAGGCCCCCTGAAGCTTTCTTT.

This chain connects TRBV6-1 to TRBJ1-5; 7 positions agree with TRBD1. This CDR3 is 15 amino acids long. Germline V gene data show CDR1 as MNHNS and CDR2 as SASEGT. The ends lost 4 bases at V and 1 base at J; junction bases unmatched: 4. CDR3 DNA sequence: TGTGCCAGCAGTGGGGACAGAGGGAGCAATCAGCCCCAGCATTTT. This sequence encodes CASSGDRGSNQPQHF.

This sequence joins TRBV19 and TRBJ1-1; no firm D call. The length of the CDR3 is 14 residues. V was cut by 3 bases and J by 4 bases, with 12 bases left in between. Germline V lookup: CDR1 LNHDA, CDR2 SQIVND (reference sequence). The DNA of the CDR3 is TGTGCCAGTAGTATGATGAGTCGGACCACTGAAGCTTTCTTT. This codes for CASSMMSRTTEAFF.

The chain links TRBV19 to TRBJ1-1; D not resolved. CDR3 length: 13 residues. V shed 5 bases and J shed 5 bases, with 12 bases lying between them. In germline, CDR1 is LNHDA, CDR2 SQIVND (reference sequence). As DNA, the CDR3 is TGTGCCAGTAGTGCAGGAGGATTGACTGAAGCTTTCTTT. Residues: CASSAGGLTEAFF.

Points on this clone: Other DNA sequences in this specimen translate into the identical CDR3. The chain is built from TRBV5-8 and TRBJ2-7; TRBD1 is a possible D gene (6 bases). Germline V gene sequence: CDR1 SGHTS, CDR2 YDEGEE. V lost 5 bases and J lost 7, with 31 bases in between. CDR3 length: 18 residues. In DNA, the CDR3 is TGTGCCAGCAGTCGTGCTGTTGGTGGAACAGGGACGGAAGGGGAGCAGTACTTC. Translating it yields CASSRAVGGTGTEGEQYF.

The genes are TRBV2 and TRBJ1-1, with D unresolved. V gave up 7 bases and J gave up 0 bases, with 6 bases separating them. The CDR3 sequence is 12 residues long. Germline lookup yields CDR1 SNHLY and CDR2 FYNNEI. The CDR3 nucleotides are TGTGCCAGCAAGAGGTTGAACACTGAAGCTTTCTTT. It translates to CASKRLNTEAFF.

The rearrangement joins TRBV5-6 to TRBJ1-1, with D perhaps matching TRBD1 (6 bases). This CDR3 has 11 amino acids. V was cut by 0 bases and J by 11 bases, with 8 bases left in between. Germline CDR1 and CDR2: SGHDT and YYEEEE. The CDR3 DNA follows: TGTGCCAGCAGCTTGGAGGGGGTGGCTTTCTTT. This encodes CASSLEGVAFF. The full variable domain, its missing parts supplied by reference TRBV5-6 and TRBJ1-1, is DAGVTQSPTHLIKTRGQQVTLRCSPKSGHDTVSWYQQALGQGPQFIFQYYEEEERQRGNFPDRFSGHQFPNYSSELNVNALLLGDSALYLCASSLEGVAFFGQGTRLTVV.

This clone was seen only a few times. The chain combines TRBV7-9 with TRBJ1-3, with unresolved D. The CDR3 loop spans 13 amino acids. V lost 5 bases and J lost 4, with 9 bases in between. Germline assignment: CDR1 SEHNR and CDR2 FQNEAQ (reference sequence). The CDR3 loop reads CASSPDGGNTIYF. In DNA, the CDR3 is TGTGCCAGCAGCCCCGACGGAGGAAACACCATATATTTT.

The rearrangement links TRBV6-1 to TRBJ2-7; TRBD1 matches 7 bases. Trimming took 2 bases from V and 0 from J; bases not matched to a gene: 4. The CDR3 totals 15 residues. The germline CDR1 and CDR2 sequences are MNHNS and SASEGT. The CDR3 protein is CASSEQGTASYEQYF. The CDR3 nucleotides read TGTGCCAGCAGTGAACAGGGGACAGCCTCCTACGAGCAGTACTTC.

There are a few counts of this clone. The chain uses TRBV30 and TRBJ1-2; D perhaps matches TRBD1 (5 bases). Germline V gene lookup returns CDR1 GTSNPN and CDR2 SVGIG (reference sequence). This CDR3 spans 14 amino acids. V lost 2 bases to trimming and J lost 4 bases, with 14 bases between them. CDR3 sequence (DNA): TGTGCCTGGAGTCCTCTAAGGGGCGGCTATGGCTACACCTTC. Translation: CAWSPLRGGYGYTF.

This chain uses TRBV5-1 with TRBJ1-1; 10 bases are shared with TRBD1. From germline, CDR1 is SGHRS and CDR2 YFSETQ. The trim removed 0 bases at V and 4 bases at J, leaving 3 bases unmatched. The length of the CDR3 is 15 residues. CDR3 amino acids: CASSLVGQGSTEAFF. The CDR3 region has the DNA TGCGCCAGCAGCTTGGTGGGACAGGGGAGCACTGAAGCTTTCTTT.

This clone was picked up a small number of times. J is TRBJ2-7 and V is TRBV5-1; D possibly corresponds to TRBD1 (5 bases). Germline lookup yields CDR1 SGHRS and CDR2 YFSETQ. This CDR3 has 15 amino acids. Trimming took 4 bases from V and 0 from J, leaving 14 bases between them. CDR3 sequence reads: CASSVQEPSSYEQYF. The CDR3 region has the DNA TGCGCCAGCAGCGTACAGGAGCCGTCCTCCTACGAGCAGTACTTC.

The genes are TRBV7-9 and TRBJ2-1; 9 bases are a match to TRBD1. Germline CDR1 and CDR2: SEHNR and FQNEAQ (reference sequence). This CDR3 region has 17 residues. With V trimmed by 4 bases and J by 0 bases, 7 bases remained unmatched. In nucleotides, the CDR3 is TGTGCCAGCAGCTGGGGGACAGGGATCAGCTCCTACAATGAGCAGTTCTTC. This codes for CASSWGTGISSYNEQFF.

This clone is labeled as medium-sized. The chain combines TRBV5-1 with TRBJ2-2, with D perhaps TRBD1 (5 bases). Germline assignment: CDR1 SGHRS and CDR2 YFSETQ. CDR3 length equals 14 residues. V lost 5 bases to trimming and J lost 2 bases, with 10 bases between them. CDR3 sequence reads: CASSIQGNTGELFF. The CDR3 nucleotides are TGCGCCAGCAGTATTCAGGGTAACACCGGGGAGCTGTTTTTT.

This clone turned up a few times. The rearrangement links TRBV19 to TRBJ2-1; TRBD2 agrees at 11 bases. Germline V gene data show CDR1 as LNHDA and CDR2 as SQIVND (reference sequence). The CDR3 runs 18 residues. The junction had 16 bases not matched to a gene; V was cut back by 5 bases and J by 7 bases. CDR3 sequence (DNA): TGTGCCAGTAGTCGCATCCCGATCCTAGCGGGGGGCGGGAATGAGCAGTTCTTC. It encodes CASSRIPILAGGGNEQFF. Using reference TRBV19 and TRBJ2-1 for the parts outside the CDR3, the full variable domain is DGGITQSPKYLFRKEGQNVTLSCEQNLNHDAMYWYRQDPGQGLRLIYYSQIVNDFQKGDIAEGYSVSREKKESFPLTVTSAQKNPTAFYLCASSRIPILAGGGNEQFFGPGTRLTVL.

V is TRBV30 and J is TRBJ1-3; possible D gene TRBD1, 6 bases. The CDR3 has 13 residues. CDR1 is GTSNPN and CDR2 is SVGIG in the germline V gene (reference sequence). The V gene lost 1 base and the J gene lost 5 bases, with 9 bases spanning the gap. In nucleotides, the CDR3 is TGTGCCTGGAGTGGGACAGCGCGAAACACCATATATTTT. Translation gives CAWSGTARNTIYF.